These 19 T cell receptor beta chains were sequenced from one sample in a study of blood T cell repertoires in COVID-19. Generated by immunoSEQ multiplex PCR, the TCRdb table keeps only in-frame clones and is missing some. The sample lists under 450,000 clones; 70% to 90% were seen once. The sequencing sample was made of peripheral blood. The origin of the receptors is a woman between 50 and 59 years old with COVID-19, enrolled during active disease.

The chain joins TRBV2 to TRBJ2-3; D perhaps matches TRBD2 (5 bases). With 7 bases removed from V and 3 bases from J, the gap between germline ends came to 14 bases. Germline lookup yields CDR1 SNHLY and CDR2 FYNNEI. This CDR3 has 14 residues. DNA for the CDR3: TGTGCCAGCATCCGCGGGCTAGAAACAGATACGCAGTATTTT. It specifies CASIRGLETDTQYF.

This clone was detected once. This chain uses TRBV9 with TRBJ2-7; perhaps TRBD2 as D (6 bases). The CDR3 is made up of 15 amino acids. Germline V gives CDR1 SGDLS, CDR2 YYNGEE. The V gene lost 3 bases and the J gene lost 0 bases, with 13 bases spanning the gap. CDR3 DNA: TGTGCCAGCAGCGCGGATGGAGGGAGCTCCTACGAGCAGTACTTC. The encoded protein is CASSADGGSSYEQYF.

V is TRBV6-6 and J is TRBJ2-7; weak D call: TRBD2 (6 bases). This CDR3 has 15 amino acids. The ends were cut back, 1 base at V and 2 bases at J, with 12 bases in the middle. Germline-derived CDR1 and CDR2 are MNHNY and SVGAGI (reference sequence). The DNA for the CDR3 is TGTGCCAGCAGTTACTTGAGCGGGCTGGCCTACGAGCAGTACTTC. Translating it yields CASSYLSGLAYEQYF.

The V and J genes are TRBV19 and TRBJ1-2; 12 nucleotides agree with TRBD1. J lost 6 bases, V lost 2 bases, and 4 bases had no gene match. The CDR3 runs 15 residues. Germline V CDR1 and CDR2: LNHDA, SQIVND (reference sequence). CDR3 in amino acids: CASSIWDRGLDGYTF. In nucleotides, the CDR3 is TGTGCCAGTAGTATATGGGACAGGGGGCTGGATGGCTACACCTTC. The full variable domain, in which reference TRBV19 and TRBJ1-2 provide the parts outside the CDR3, is DGGITQSPKYLFRKEGQNVTLSCEQNLNHDAMYWYRQDPGQGLRLIYYSQIVNDFQKGDIAEGYSVSREKKESFPLTVTSAQKNPTAFYLCASSIWDRGLDGYTFGSGTRLTVV.

The count of this clone is one. The V and J genes are TRBV19 and TRBJ1-6, with D perhaps TRBD1 (5 bases). Germline loops: CDR1 LNHDA, CDR2 SQIVND (reference sequence). V gave up 3 bases and J gave up 0 bases, with 9 bases separating them. The CDR3 is made up of 16 amino acids. This chain's CDR3 is CASSIQGSSYNSPLHF. CDR3 nucleotide sequence: TGTGCCAGTAGTATTCAGGGCAGCTCCTATAATTCACCCCTCCACTTT.

The chain links TRBV7-3 to TRBJ1-2; D is ambiguous. The CDR3 is 15 amino acids. Germline CDR1 and CDR2: SGHTA and FQGTGA. V was cut by 1 base and J by 1 base, with 10 bases left in between. For the CDR3, the DNA is TGTGCCAGCAGCTTAAACCCTCGCAGTAACTATGGCTACACCTTC. Its protein product is CASSLNPRSNYGYTF.

In this sample, this clone turned up once. This chain uses TRBV4-1 with TRBJ2-1; TRBD1 matches at 8 bases. CDR1 MGHRA and CDR2 YSYEKL come from the germline V gene. There are 12 residues in the CDR3. The V segment lost 2 bases and the J segment 10 bases; nucleotides outside the gene matches: 1. The CDR3 region is CASSQRDREQFF. The CDR3, as DNA: TGCGCCAGCAGCCAAAGGGACAGGGAGCAGTTCTTC.

The V call is TRBV6-5, the J call TRBJ1-1; D is ambiguous. Trimming cost V 6 bases and J 3 bases, with 14 bases left between them. The CDR3 is 14 residues long. CDR1 is MNHEY and CDR2 is SVGAGI in the germline V gene. The CDR3: CASSLSLAYTEAFF. The CDR3 nucleotides read TGTGCCAGCAGCCTTTCCCTCGCGTACACTGAAGCTTTCTTT.

The rearrangement links TRBV10-1 to TRBJ2-3; D unresolved. V lost 4 bases to trimming and J lost 2 bases, with 10 bases between them. This CDR3 has 14 amino acids. Per the germline V gene, CDR1 is WNHNN and CDR2 is SYGVQD (reference sequence). This chain's CDR3 is CASSGGGFTDTQYF. In nucleotides, the CDR3 is TGCGCCAGCAGTGGCGGCGGTTTCACAGATACGCAGTATTTT.

The genes are TRBV4-1 and TRBJ1-5; perhaps TRBD1 as D (5 bases). Looked up from germline, CDR1 is MGHRA and CDR2 is YSYEKL. Trimming removed 0 bases from V and 5 bases from J, with 14 bases in between. There are 16 residues in the CDR3. CDR3 coding DNA: TGCGCCAGCAGCCAAGATAATTCAGGGCTCTATCAGCCCCAGCATTTT. It specifies CASSQDNSGLYQPQHF.

The chain has TRBV27 and TRBJ2-3; 7 bases are a match to TRBD2. The CDR3 spans 15 residues. Germline loops: CDR1 MNHEY, CDR2 SMNVEV (reference sequence). With V trimmed by 4 bases and J by 2 bases, 6 bases remained unmatched. The CDR3 loop is CASSWAGEITDTQYF. CDR3 in DNA: TGTGCCAGCAGTTGGGCGGGAGAGATCACAGATACGCAGTATTTT.

CDR3 in DNA: TGTGCCAGCAGGCACGAGACTAGCCAACGAGAGACCCAGTACTTC. As protein: CASRHETSQRETQYF. This rearrangement joins TRBV6-5 to TRBJ2-5; 7 bases are a match to TRBD2. In germline, CDR1 is MNHEY, CDR2 SVGAGI. V was pared by 6 bases and J by 4 bases, with 11 bases of the junction left unmatched. The CDR3 loop spans 15 amino acids.

The CDR3 reads CASSLTGTSGLSTDTQYF. CDR3 nucleotide sequence: TGTGCCAGCAGCCTTACCGGGACTAGCGGGCTTAGCACAGATACGCAGTATTTT. The J gene is TRBJ2-3, the V gene TRBV5-4, with 12 bases fitting TRBD2. CDR1 and CDR2 (germline): SGHNT, YYREEE (reference sequence). This CDR3 region has 18 residues. The trim removed 4 bases at V and 0 bases at J, leaving 9 bases unmatched. Full variable domain (missing parts from reference TRBV5-4 and TRBJ2-3): ETGVTQSPTHLIKTRGQQVTLRCSSQSGHNTVSWYQQALGQGPQFIFQYYREEENGRGNFPPRFSGLQFPNYSSELNVNALELDDSALYLCASSLTGTSGLSTDTQYFGPGTRLTVL.

This chain uses TRBV9 with TRBJ1-2; no clear D gene. Germline CDR1 and CDR2: SGDLS and YYNGEE. Trimming stripped 3 bases from V and 7 bases from J, with 7 bases between. The CDR3 consists of 11 residues. CDR3 DNA sequence: TGTGCCAGCAGCGCCCCCAGTGGCTACACCTTC. Translating gives CASSAPSGYTF.

The CDR3 coding sequence is TGTGCCAGCAGCCAATATTTCAGGGGTGGGAAGACCCAGTACTTC. Residues: CASSQYFRGGKTQYF. The rearrangement joins TRBV5-6 to TRBJ2-5, with TRBD1 as a possible D gene (6 bases). Trimming cost V 4 bases and J 6 bases, with 19 bases left between them. This CDR3 has 15 amino acids. Looked up from germline, CDR1 is SGHDT and CDR2 is YYEEEE.

This chain uses TRBV5-1 with TRBJ2-1; 9 positions match TRBD2. This CDR3 contains 14 residues. J gave up 4 bases and V 9 bases, and 8 bases lay outside the gene matches. Germline V gene data show CDR1 as SGHRS and CDR2 as YFSETQ. This chain's CDR3 is CATKAAGGYNEQFF. CDR3 in DNA: TGCGCCACTAAGGCGGCGGGGGGGTACAATGAGCAGTTCTTC. The variable domain in full, completed from reference TRBV5-1 and TRBJ2-1, reads KAGVTQTPRYLIKTRGQQVTLSCSPISGHRSVSWYQQTPGQGLQFLFEYFSETQRNKGNFPGRFSGRQFSNSRSEMNVSTLELGDSALYLCATKAAGGYNEQFFGPGTRLTVL.

This chain links TRBV30 with TRBJ1-2; 7 nucleotides line up with TRBD1. The J segment lost 0 bases and the V segment lost 2 bases, leaving 6 bases of the junction unmatched. This CDR3 contains 15 residues. CDR1 is GTSNPN, CDR2 SVGIG, per germline (reference sequence). In DNA, the CDR3 is TGTGCCTGGAGTACAGGGGCGATAGCTAACTATGGCTACACCTTC. Its protein product is CAWSTGAIANYGYTF.

The genes are TRBV5-1 and TRBJ1-1; 8 bases line up with TRBD1. Germline V gene data show CDR1 as SGHRS and CDR2 as YFSETQ. V trimming: 0 bases; J trimming: 3 bases; junction bases outside the gene matches: 10. This CDR3 has 17 amino acids. CDR3 in DNA: TGCGCCAGCAGCTTGGAGGGGCAGGGGGCTTACGACACTGAAGCTTTCTTT. It is translated as CASSLEGQGAYDTEAFF.

The rearrangement joins TRBV28 to TRBJ2-1; TRBD2 matches at 8 bases. This CDR3 comprises 15 residues. J lost 0 bases, V lost 2 bases, and 0 bases had no gene match. The germline gives CDR1 MDHEN, CDR2 SYDVKM. CDR3 loop: CASSLLAGSYNEQFF. DNA for the CDR3: TGTGCCAGCAGTTTACTAGCGGGCTCCTACAATGAGCAGTTCTTC.